This TCR beta chain was sequenced for a study of neurological immune-mediated disorders (dated by TCRdb to about 2019). Regarding the complete study: Using UMI-based sequencing, the study compared peripheral blood TCR-beta repertoires from patients with HTLV-I-associated myelopathy (HAM/TSP), patients with multiple sclerosis, and healthy controls. Alongside PBMC samples, the set of approximately 100 TCR-beta libraries contained longitudinal samples, technical triplicates, and paired CD4+ and CD8+ T-cell subsets that had been sorted. Each longitudinal HAM/TSP and healthy donor was sampled at 3 time-points spaced at about 3-40 month intervals. The cohort comprised about 71 subjects: roughly 15 HAM/TSP patients, approximately 34 multiple sclerosis patients and approximately 20 healthy controls. What the study reported, not specific to this receptor: TCR clonal expansion was highest in HAM/TSP patients and lowest in MS patients, with MS patients falling below even healthy controls. No identical CDR3 amino acid sequences were found to be shared among expanded clones across subjects, suggesting that TCR-beta repertoires were private in all groups.

Ten or more counts support this clonotype. The clone's antigen remains unknown. Per-base qualities were not stored, and no clone one base away is much larger. cDNA was synthesized by template-switch 5'RACE using a primer with a 10-nucleotide random unique molecular identifier that tagged each TCR transcript. Each sequencing run produced over 190 million TCR-beta sequences covering 15-18 subjects. Total RNA was extracted with the RNeasy kit. Using the KAPA Real-time Library Amplification kit, TCR-beta VDJ regions were amplified with primers for the TCR constant region and the 5'RACE anchor. Sample indexes and Illumina adaptors were added in a first PCR, after which library yield was increased in a second PCR. The roughly 650 bp TCR product was size-selected on a 2% E-gel SizeSelection system after Ampure bead purification. Library quality was checked on a Bioanalyzer, concentration was measured with Qubit, and libraries were quantified with the Kapa Library Quantification kit before pooling. An Illumina HiSeq 2500 sequenced the libraries paired-end 2 x 150 bp. To increase sequence diversity, about 25-31% phiX was spiked into each library pool. Per the source publication's procedure: The UMI-based MiGEC pipeline processed quality-filtered reads and removed over 85% of raw TCR sequences during error correction. IMGT germline references were used for aligning VDJ genes, and each clonotype was defined as a unique CDR3 amino acid sequence together with its V-J genes. Clonal expansion, Shannon diversity and CDR3 relatedness were evaluated with VDJtools (CalcPairwiseDistances, ClusterSamples), while phylogenetic trees were built in CLCbio workbench. Expanded clones were defined as having at least 8 unique UMIs, based on coefficient-of-variation modelling across technical triplicates. TCRdb itself trimmed the public reads at Q25 with fastp, ran MiXCR and retained productive beta chains. Here each entry gathers all rows of one CDR3 protein and keeps the most common genes and DNA. These V and J calls derive from TCRdb rather than the authors' analysis. This sample holds some 60,000 distinct CDR3 sequences; roughly 10% were observed only once. In total, the top ten clones hold around 7% of the sample.

In light of the paper, this sample's time point label describes: longitudinal time-point 1 (baseline). Libraries from unsorted PBMCs were made from 2 million PBMCs kept in RNAlater at -80 degrees C until RNA extraction. Peripheral blood underwent Ficoll-Hypaque density gradient centrifugation to isolate PBMCs, which were then cryopreserved in liquid nitrogen. Looking up the germline V gene yields CDR1 LGHNA and CDR2 YSLEER. Spanning cysteine to phenylalanine, the CDR3 consists of 14 amino acids. The read is trimmed to its CDR3 DNA, 42 bases read in frame from base 1. The germline V and J ends show losses of 3 bases and 4 bases respectively, and no gene match explains 4 bases of the junction.

The material sequenced was PBMCs. The sequence was obtained from a male donor with HTLV-1-associated myelopathy (HAM/TSP). This receptor chain uses TRBV4-3 and TRBJ2-5; TRBD2 matches 8 bases in the middle. The encoded CDR3 is CASSQGGLGETQYF. The nucleotide sequence is TGCGCCAGCAGCCAGGGGGGACTAGGAGAGACCCAGTACTTC.